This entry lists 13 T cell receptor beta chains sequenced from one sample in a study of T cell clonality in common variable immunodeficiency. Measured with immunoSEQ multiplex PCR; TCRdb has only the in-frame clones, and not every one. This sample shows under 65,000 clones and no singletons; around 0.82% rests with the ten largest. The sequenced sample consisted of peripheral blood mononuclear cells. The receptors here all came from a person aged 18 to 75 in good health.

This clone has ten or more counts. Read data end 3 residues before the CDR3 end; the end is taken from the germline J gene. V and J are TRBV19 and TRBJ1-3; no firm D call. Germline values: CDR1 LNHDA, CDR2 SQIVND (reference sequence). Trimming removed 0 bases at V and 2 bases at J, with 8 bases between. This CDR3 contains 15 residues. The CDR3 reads CASSIDAGAGNTIYF. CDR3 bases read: TGTGCCAGTAGTATAGATGCCGGGGCTGGAAACACC.

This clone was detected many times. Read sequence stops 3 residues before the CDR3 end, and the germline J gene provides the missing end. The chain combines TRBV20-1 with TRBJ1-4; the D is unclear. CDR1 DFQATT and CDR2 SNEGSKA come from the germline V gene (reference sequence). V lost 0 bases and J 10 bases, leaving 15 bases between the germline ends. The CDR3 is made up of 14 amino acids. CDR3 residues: CSAREGVGRRKLFF. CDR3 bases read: TGCAGTGCTAGAGAAGGAGTGGGCAGGAGAAAA.

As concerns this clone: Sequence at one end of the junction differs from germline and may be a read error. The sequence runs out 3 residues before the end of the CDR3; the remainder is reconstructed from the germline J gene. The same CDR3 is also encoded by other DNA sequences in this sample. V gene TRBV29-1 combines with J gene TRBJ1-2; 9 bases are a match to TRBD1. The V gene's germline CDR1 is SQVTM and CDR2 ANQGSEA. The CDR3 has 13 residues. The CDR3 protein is CSVGTGDYYGYTF. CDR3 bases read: TGCAGCGTTGGGACAGGGGATTACTATGGG.

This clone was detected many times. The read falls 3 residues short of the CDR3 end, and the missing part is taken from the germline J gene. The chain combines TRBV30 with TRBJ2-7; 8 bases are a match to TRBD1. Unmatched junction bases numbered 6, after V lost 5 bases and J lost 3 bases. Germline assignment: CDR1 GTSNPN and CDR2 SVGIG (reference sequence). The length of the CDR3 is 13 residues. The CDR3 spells CAWAIGTGYEQYF. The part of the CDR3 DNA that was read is TGTGCCTGGGCAATCGGGACAGGCTACGAG.

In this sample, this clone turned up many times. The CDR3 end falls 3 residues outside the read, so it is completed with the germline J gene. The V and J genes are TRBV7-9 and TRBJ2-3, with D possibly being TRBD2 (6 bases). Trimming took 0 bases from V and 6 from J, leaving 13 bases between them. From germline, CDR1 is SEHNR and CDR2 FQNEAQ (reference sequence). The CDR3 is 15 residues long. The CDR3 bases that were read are TGTGCCAGCAGCTTAGCCGGCGGGGCTTCGGATACG. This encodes CASSLAGGASDT. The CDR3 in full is CASSLAGGASDTQYF.

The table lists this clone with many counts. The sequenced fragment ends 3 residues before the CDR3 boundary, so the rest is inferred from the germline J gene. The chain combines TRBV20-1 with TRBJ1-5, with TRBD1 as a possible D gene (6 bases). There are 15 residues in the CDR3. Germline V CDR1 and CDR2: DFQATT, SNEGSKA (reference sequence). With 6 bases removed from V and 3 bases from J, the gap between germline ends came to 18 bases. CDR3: CSALITGLDNQPQHF. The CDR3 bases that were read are TGCAGTGCCCTAATCACAGGGTTGGACAATCAGCCC.

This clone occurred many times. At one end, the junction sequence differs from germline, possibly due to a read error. CDR3 bases read: TGCGCCAGCAGCCAAGACAGGAACGCCTACAATGAG. This gives the protein CASSQDRNAYNE. The whole CDR3 is CASSQDRNAYNEQFF. The chain carries TRBV4-2 and TRBJ2-1; a weak D match, TRBD1 (6 bases). The DNA ends 3 residues before the CDR3 does, and the rest of the CDR3 is filled in from the germline J gene. The CDR3 extends over 15 amino acids. Germline assignment: CDR1 LGHNA and CDR2 YNFKEQ.

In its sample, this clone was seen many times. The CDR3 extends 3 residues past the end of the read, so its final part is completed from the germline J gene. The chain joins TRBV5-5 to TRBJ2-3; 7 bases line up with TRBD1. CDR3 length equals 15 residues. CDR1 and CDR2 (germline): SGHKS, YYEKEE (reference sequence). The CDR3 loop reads CASSFRWTGEETQYF. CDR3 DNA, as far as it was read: TGTGCCAGCAGCTTCCGATGGACAGGAGAAGAGACG.

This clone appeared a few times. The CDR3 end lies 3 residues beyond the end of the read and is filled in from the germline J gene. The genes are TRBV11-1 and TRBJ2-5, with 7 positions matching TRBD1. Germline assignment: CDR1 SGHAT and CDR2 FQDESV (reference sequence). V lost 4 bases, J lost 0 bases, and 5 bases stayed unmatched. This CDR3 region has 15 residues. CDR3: CASSWGRGYQETQYF. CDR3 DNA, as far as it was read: TGTGCCAGCAGCTGGGGCAGGGGGTACCAAGAGACC.

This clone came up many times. CDR3 residues: CASSLPTGLNTEAFF. The sequenced part of the CDR3 DNA is TGTGCCAGCAGCTTACCAACAGGGTTGAACACTGAA. The chain is built from TRBV5-6 and TRBJ1-1; D is perhaps TRBD1 (6 bases). The read ends 3 residues early relative to the CDR3; the germline J gene fills the gap. Between the trimmed V and J ends, which lost 2 bases and 0 bases, there was a span of 11 bases. This CDR3 contains 15 residues. Germline CDR1 SGHDT, CDR2 YYEEEE.

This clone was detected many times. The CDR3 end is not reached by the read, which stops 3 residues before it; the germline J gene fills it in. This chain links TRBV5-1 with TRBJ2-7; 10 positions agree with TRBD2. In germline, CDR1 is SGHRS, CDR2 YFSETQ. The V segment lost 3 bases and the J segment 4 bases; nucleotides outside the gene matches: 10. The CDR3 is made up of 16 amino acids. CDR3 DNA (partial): TGCGCCAGCAGCTCCTGGACTAGCGGTGGAAGTTACGAG. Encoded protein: CASSSWTSGGSYE. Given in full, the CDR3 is CASSSWTSGGSYEQYF.

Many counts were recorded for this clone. CDR3 sequence reads: CASSQGFSSEQYF. Incomplete CDR3 DNA: TGCGCCAGCAGTCAGGGCTTTTCGTCCGAG. The chain carries TRBV10-1 and TRBJ2-7, with D maybe TRBD1 (5 bases). The CDR3 is cut off 3 residues early in the read; its end comes from the germline J gene. Germline CDR1 WNHNN, CDR2 SYGVQD (reference sequence). This CDR3 region has 13 residues. The V gene lost 5 bases and the J gene lost 6 bases, with 14 bases spanning the gap.

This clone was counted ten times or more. The CDR3 bases that were read are TGTGCCAGCAGTAGTCCGGACAGGGGTACTGATACG. It specifies CASSSPDRGTDT. From start to end, the CDR3 is CASSSPDRGTDTQYF. The J gene is TRBJ2-3, the V gene TRBV6-2 or TRBV6-3; 9 bases line up with TRBD1. Read coverage stops 3 residues before the CDR3 terminus; the germline J gene supplies the remainder. The CDR3 sequence is 15 residues long. Trimming cost V 5 bases and J 6 bases; bases outside gene matches: 9. Per the germline V gene, CDR1 is MNHEY and CDR2 is SVGEGT.